These 5 T cell receptor beta chains came from one sample sequenced in a study of T and B cells in COVID-19 patients. Blood genomic DNA input for TRB amplification was 250-500 ng. TRB rearrangements were amplified by multiplex PCR with BIOMED2 TRB-A/B primers. MiXCR, run by TCRdb on the multiplex PCR reads, gives a single entry per CDR3 protein. The repertoire holds approximately 13,000 distinct CDR3 sequences, with approximately 28% as singletons. Material for sequencing was blood. Every receptor here comes from a human donor who had recovered from COVID-19.

This clonotype was seen a handful of times. The chain is built from TRBV5-1 and TRBJ2-3; D ambiguous. Deletions cut 3 bases from V and 4 bases from J, with 9 bases between. The CDR3 totals 13 residues. The V gene's germline CDR1 is SGHRS and CDR2 YFSETQ. In DNA form, the CDR3 reads TGCGCCAGCAGCTGGACCGCGGCAGATACGCAGTATTTT. Protein: CASSWTAADTQYF.

This clonotype is medium-sized (0.01 to 0.1%) by share. V gene TRBV19 combines with J gene TRBJ2-1, with TRBD2 matching 8 bases. Germline V gene sequence: CDR1 LNHDA, CDR2 SQIVND (reference sequence). This CDR3 is built from 14 residues. J gave up 4 bases and V 10 bases, and 9 bases lay outside the gene matches. CDR3 nucleotide sequence: TGTGCCACCACATTTAGCGGGGCATACAATGAGCAGTTCTTC. This translates into CATTFSGAYNEQFF.

The genes are TRBV10-2 and TRBJ2-3; 12 bases are shared with TRBD2. V lost 7 bases to trimming and J lost 4 bases; unmatched junction nucleotides: 3. Looked up from germline, CDR1 is WSHSY and CDR2 is SAAADI. The CDR3 consists of 14 residues. The CDR3 DNA reads as TGCGCCAGCACGCCTAGCGGGAGGGCAGATACGCAGTATTTT. Translated: CASTPSGRADTQYF.

This clonotype was observed a few times. The gene calls are TRBV5-1 and TRBJ1-2; 7 bases are shared with TRBD1. Trimming removed 4 bases from V and 6 bases from J; junction bases left unmatched: 6. The germline CDR1 and CDR2 sequences are SGHRS and YFSETQ. The CDR3 spans 13 residues. DNA for the CDR3: TGCGCCAGCAGCCTTGACAGGGCGGATGGCTACACCTTC. Protein: CASSLDRADGYTF.

By sample fraction, this clonotype is medium-sized. This sequence joins TRBV6-5 and TRBJ2-5; the D call may be TRBD1 or TRBD2 (5 bases each). The CDR3 extends over 14 amino acids. Germline-derived CDR1 and CDR2 are MNHEY and SVGAGI. Between the trimmed V and J ends, which lost 6 bases and 1 base, there was a span of 12 bases. CDR3 sequence: CASRPRDGQETQYF. The CDR3 DNA is TGTGCCAGCAGACCGAGGGACGGCCAAGAGACCCAGTACTTC.